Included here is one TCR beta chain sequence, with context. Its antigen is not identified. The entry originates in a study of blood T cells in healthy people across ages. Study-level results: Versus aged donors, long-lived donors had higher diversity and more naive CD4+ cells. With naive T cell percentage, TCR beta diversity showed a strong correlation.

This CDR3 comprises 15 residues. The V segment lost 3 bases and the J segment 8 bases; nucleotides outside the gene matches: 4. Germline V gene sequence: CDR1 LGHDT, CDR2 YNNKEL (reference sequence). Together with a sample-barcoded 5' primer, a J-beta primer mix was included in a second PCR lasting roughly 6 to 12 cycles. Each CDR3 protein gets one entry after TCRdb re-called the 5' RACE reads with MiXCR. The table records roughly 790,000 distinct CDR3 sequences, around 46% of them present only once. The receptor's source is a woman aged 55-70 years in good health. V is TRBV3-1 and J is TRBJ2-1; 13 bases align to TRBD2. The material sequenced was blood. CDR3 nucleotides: TGTGCCAGCAGCCAGACTAGCGGGGGGCGCGATGAGCAGTTCTTC. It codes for CASSQTSGGRDEQFF.